The rows below give T cell receptor beta chains drawn from one sample of a study of T-cell memory formation after mild COVID-19. A single record per CDR3 protein comes from TCRdb applying MiXCR to the 5' RACE reads. The sample has about 440,000 distinct CDR3 sequences; roughly 20% are singletons. The specimen sequenced was PBMCs or a T cell subset sorted from them (not recorded which). All receptors come from an adult woman who had mild COVID-19 (a few samples of this study predate the infection). Cell type and time point are not known. Each CDR3 is given with its conserved first and last residue. D genes are given only for firm matches. Size is stated for part of the rows, as once, few or many counts, or as a class when the clone is expanded.

clone size: NA
V gene: TRBV7-6
D gene: TRBD1
J gene: TRBJ2-7
CDR3 DNA: TGTGCCAGCAGCCCCCGGACAGGGTCTAACTCCTACGAGCAGTACTTC
CDR3 protein: CASSPRTGSNSYEQYF

clone size: few
V gene: TRBV19
D gene: TRBD2
J gene: TRBJ2-3
CDR3 DNA: TGTGCCAGTAGTATCGGACTAGAAGATACGCAGTATTTT
CDR3 protein: CASSIGLEDTQYF

clone size: NA
V gene: TRBV4-1
D gene: NA
J gene: TRBJ2-7
CDR3 DNA: TGCGCCAGCAGCCCTAGCACGGGGGCGAGAGAGCAGTACTTC
CDR3 protein: CASSPSTGAREQYF

clone size: few
V gene: TRBV7-3
D gene: NA
J gene: TRBJ1-1
CDR3 DNA: TGTGCCAGCAGCCCGGACCGTGACGCTGAAGCTTTCTTT
CDR3 protein: CASSPDRDAEAFF

clone size: NA
V gene: TRBV30
D gene: TRBD1
J gene: TRBJ2-7
CDR3 DNA: TGTGCCTGCGGCAGGGGGCTCGAGCAGTACTTC
CDR3 protein: CACGRGLEQYF

clone size: NA
V gene: TRBV11-3
D gene: NA
J gene: TRBJ1-1
CDR3 DNA: TGTGCCAGCAGCTTAGACAGCGGCATCACTGAAGCTTTCTTT
CDR3 protein: CASSLDSGITEAFF

clone size: many
V gene: TRBV7-3
D gene: NA
J gene: TRBJ1-1
CDR3 DNA: TGTGCCAGCGGAGGGGGTCTTGGCACTGAAGCTTTCTTT
CDR3 protein: CASGGGLGTEAFF

clone size: NA
V gene: TRBV7-2
D gene: TRBD2
J gene: TRBJ2-1
CDR3 DNA: TGTGCCAGCAGCTCGCTAGCGGGAGGTGGACATGAGCAGTTCTTC
CDR3 protein: CASSSLAGGGHEQFF

clone size: NA
V gene: TRBV24-1
D gene: NA
J gene: TRBJ1-2
CDR3 DNA: TGTGCCATTATGAGTTATGGCTACACCTTC
CDR3 protein: CAIMSYGYTF

clone size: few
V gene: TRBV9
D gene: NA
J gene: TRBJ2-5
CDR3 DNA: TGTGCCAGCAGCGTAGGGACGGCCCAAGAGACCCAGTACTTC
CDR3 protein: CASSVGTAQETQYF

clone size: NA
V gene: TRBV11-2
D gene: TRBD1
J gene: TRBJ2-5
CDR3 DNA: TGTGCCAGCAGCACGATGACAGGGTCTTACCAAGAGACCCAGTACTTC
CDR3 protein: CASSTMTGSYQETQYF

clone size: NA
V gene: TRBV7-2
D gene: TRBD2
J gene: TRBJ2-7
CDR3 DNA: TGTGCCAGCAGCTTATCCTGGACTAGCAGCTACGAGCAGTACTTC
CDR3 protein: CASSLSWTSSYEQYF

clone size: few
V gene: TRBV4-1
D gene: TRBD1
J gene: TRBJ2-6
CDR3 DNA: TGCGCCAGCAGCCGATCGACAGGGGGCACCTCTGGGGCCAACGTCCTGACTTTC
CDR3 protein: CASSRSTGGTSGANVLTF

clone size: few
V gene: TRBV15
D gene: TRBD2
J gene: TRBJ2-1
CDR3 DNA: TGTGCCACCAGCAGCCCAACTAGCGGGAGCGATGAGCAGTTCTTC
CDR3 protein: CATSSPTSGSDEQFF

clone size: NA
V gene: TRBV6-5
D gene: NA
J gene: TRBJ2-1
CDR3 DNA: TGTGCCAGCAGTTACTCGAGGAGGCAGGTACTGTTGGGGCAGTTCTTC
CDR3 protein: CASSYSRRQVLLGQFF

clone size: few
V gene: TRBV6-4
D gene: NA
J gene: TRBJ2-1
CDR3 DNA: TGTGCCAGCAGTGACTCTGGGACGGGCCTGGTCTTC
CDR3 protein: CASSDSGTGLVF

clone size: NA
V gene: TRBV7-2
D gene: TRBD1
J gene: TRBJ1-2
CDR3 DNA: TGTGCCAGCAGCTTCCAACCTGGGACAGGGGGTAATCGTGGCTACACCTTC
CDR3 protein: CASSFQPGTGGNRGYTF

clone size: NA
V gene: TRBV7-6
D gene: TRBD2
J gene: TRBJ2-1
CDR3 DNA: TGTGCCAGCAGTTCTAGCGGGAGGCGGGGGGATGAGCAGTTCTTC
CDR3 protein: CASSSSGRRGDEQFF

clone size: NA
V gene: TRBV6-2/TRBV6-3
D gene: NA
J gene: TRBJ2-7
CDR3 DNA: TGTGCCAGCAGGCTAACAGGGCACAGCTCCTACGAGCAGTACTTC
CDR3 protein: CASRLTGHSSYEQYF

clone size: many
V gene: TRBV7-6
D gene: NA
J gene: TRBJ1-1
CDR3 DNA: TGTGCCAGCAGCTTAGCGGATCGGAACACTGAAGCTTTCTTT
CDR3 protein: CASSLADRNTEAFF

clone size: NA
V gene: TRBV15
D gene: NA
J gene: TRBJ1-2
CDR3 DNA: TGTGCCACCAGCAGAAAAACCGGACAGTATGGCTACACCTTC
CDR3 protein: CATSRKTGQYGYTF

clone size: few
V gene: TRBV3-1
D gene: NA
J gene: TRBJ2-7
CDR3 DNA: TGTGCCAGCAGCCGTCGCGGCTCCTACGAGCAGTACTTC
CDR3 protein: CASSRRGSYEQYF

clone size: few
V gene: TRBV12-3/TRBV12-4
D gene: NA
J gene: TRBJ1-4
CDR3 DNA: TGTGCCAGCAGTCCAACTCTTAGGAAACTGTTTTTT
CDR3 protein: CASSPTLRKLFF

clone size: few
V gene: TRBV24-1
D gene: NA
J gene: TRBJ2-2
CDR3 DNA: TGTGCCACCAGTGGGATGAGGCTCACCACCGGGGAGCTGTTTTTT
CDR3 protein: CATSGMRLTTGELFF

clone size: many
V gene: TRBV4-1
D gene: NA
J gene: TRBJ1-1
CDR3 DNA: TGCGCCAGCAGCCAAGGCGGGGCAAGAACTGAAGCTTTCTTT
CDR3 protein: CASSQGGARTEAFF

clone size: NA
V gene: TRBV20-1
D gene: NA
J gene: TRBJ2-1
CDR3 DNA: TGCAGTGCTATCCCTCCGGCTAGGAGGAACAATGAGCAGTTCTTC
CDR3 protein: CSAIPPARRNNEQFF

clone size: many
V gene: TRBV12-3/TRBV12-4
D gene: TRBD1
J gene: TRBJ2-3
CDR3 DNA: TGTGCCAGCAGTTTAGGTACAGGGGGCGTTACGCAGTATTTT
CDR3 protein: CASSLGTGGVTQYF

clone size: NA
V gene: TRBV7-3
D gene: NA
J gene: TRBJ2-5
CDR3 DNA: TGTGCCAGCAGCGCCACAGACCAAGAGACCCAGTACTTC
CDR3 protein: CASSATDQETQYF

clone size: few
V gene: TRBV12-3/TRBV12-4
D gene: TRBD2
J gene: TRBJ2-7
CDR3 DNA: TGTGCCAGCAGCCGAGGGACTAGCCTCAGTGATCCCTCCAAGCAGTACTTC
CDR3 protein: CASSRGTSLSDPSKQYF

clone size: few
V gene: TRBV5-6
D gene: NA
J gene: TRBJ1-5
CDR3 DNA: TGTGCCAGCAGCCCCGCGGAGGCCAGCAATCAGCCCCAGCATTTT
CDR3 protein: CASSPAEASNQPQHF

clone size: few
V gene: TRBV20-1
D gene: TRBD2
J gene: TRBJ2-5
CDR3 DNA: TGCAGTGTCATCAGGTCGGGGGGGATACAAGAGACCCAGTACTTC
CDR3 protein: CSVIRSGGIQETQYF

clone size: many
V gene: TRBV9
D gene: NA
J gene: TRBJ2-2
CDR3 DNA: TGTGCCAGCAGCGTGACTGGAACCGGGGAGCTGTTTTTT
CDR3 protein: CASSVTGTGELFF

clone size: NA
V gene: TRBV9
D gene: TRBD1
J gene: TRBJ1-1
CDR3 DNA: TGTGCCAGCAGCGCACAGGGGACGCGGGGGACTGAAGCTTTCTTT
CDR3 protein: CASSAQGTRGTEAFF

clone size: NA
V gene: TRBV20-1
D gene: NA
J gene: TRBJ2-3
CDR3 DNA: TGCAGTGCTAGAACAGGGTCAGATACGCAGTATTTT
CDR3 protein: CSARTGSDTQYF